One sample yielded the 9 T cell receptor beta chains listed below, sequenced in a study of blood T cells in healthy people across ages. Next came a second PCR, run for about 7 to 11 cycles, which used a sample-barcoded 5' primer along with a J-beta primer mix. Via MiXCR, TCRdb re-called the 5' RACE reads, giving one row per CDR3 protein. Of fewer than 600,000 distinct CDR3 sequences in the sample, roughly a quarter were seen once. This sample was also put to use in a study of T cells of mothers and their children.

Material: blood. Receptors were obtained from a boy under 10 years old in good health.

The rearrangement joins TRBV5-1 to TRBJ2-5; 7 bases map to TRBD1. The germline CDR1 and CDR2 sequences are SGHRS and YFSETQ. V trimming: 7 bases; J trimming: 4 bases; junction bases outside the gene matches: 10. The length of the CDR3 is 14 residues. The CDR3 DNA sequence: TGCGCCAGCTTTGGGATTACAGGGGCAGAGACCCAGTACTTC. As protein: CASFGITGAETQYF. The full variable domain, completed using reference TRBV5-1 and TRBJ2-5, is KAGVTQTPRYLIKTRGQQVTLSCSPISGHRSVSWYQQTPGQGLQFLFEYFSETQRNKGNFPGRFSGRQFSNSRSEMNVSTLELGDSALYLCASFGITGAETQYFGPGTRLLVL.

The V gene is TRBV10-3, the J gene TRBJ1-4; D gene unclear. There are 14 residues in the CDR3. Germline lookup yields CDR1 ENHRY and CDR2 SYGVKD. V gave up 4 bases and J gave up 3 bases, with 9 bases separating them. The CDR3 coding sequence is TGTGCCATCAGTGCAGCAGAGTCTAATGAAAAACTGTTTTTT. As protein: CAISAAESNEKLFF.

This clonotype was detected only a few times. The chain is built from TRBV12-3 or TRBV12-4 and TRBJ1-1; tentatively, D is TRBD1 (5 bases). This CDR3 spans 12 amino acids. Between the trimmed V and J ends, which lost 8 bases and 5 bases, there was a span of 12 bases. For the CDR3, the DNA is TGTGCCAGCGGGGCGGGTAGTACTGAAGCTTTCTTT. Translating it yields CASGAGSTEAFF.

This clonotype was seen more than once but under ten times. The chain couples TRBV30 to TRBJ1-2; TRBD1 might be the D (5 bases). Per germline, CDR1 GTSNPN and CDR2 SVGIG (reference sequence). This CDR3 spans 11 amino acids. V was pared by 4 bases and J by 6 bases, with 9 bases between. For the CDR3, the DNA is TGTGCCTGGACCCGGGGGGATGGCTACACCTTC. It yields the protein CAWTRGDGYTF.

The table lists this clonotype with many counts. The rearrangement uses TRBV7-9 and TRBJ2-1; no definite D call. The germline V gene encodes CDR1 SEHNR and CDR2 FQNEAQ (reference sequence). Trimming cost V 6 bases and J 10 bases, with 7 bases left between them. This CDR3 spans 10 amino acids. CDR3 sequence (DNA): TGTGCCAGCAGTTTCGGGGAGCAGTTCTTC. It specifies CASSFGEQFF.

This clonotype was observed a few times. The chain couples TRBV28 to TRBJ2-7, with no clear D. Germline V lookup: CDR1 MDHEN, CDR2 SYDVKM. The length of the CDR3 is 13 residues. Trimming removed 6 bases at V and 3 bases at J, with 12 bases between. The CDR3 sequence is CASRPFLNYEQYF. DNA of the CDR3: TGTGCCAGCAGGCCGTTCCTTAACTACGAGCAGTACTTC.

This sequence joins TRBV9 and TRBJ2-7; the D gene is possibly TRBD2 (5 bases). Germline lookup yields CDR1 SGDLS and CDR2 YYNGEE. The V end was cut by 2 bases, the J end by 3 bases, with 12 bases between. CDR3 length: 14 residues. The CDR3: CASSVNPDYYEQYF. CDR3 bases: TGTGCCAGCAGCGTTAATCCAGACTACTACGAGCAGTACTTC.

This clonotype was counted only a few times. V usage is TRBV11-2 and J usage is TRBJ2-1; 9 nucleotides match TRBD1. The J call may be faulty, since TRBJ2-5 better matches the DNA end. CDR3 size: 20 residues. CDR1 is SGHAT, CDR2 FQNNGV, per germline. CDR3 DNA: TGTGCCAGCAGCTTTCAACCACCACGACGGACAGGGGTAACGCAAGAGACCCAGTACTTC. Its translation: CASSFQPPRRTGVTQETQYF.

This clonotype came up a few times. The rearrangement uses TRBV3-1 and TRBJ2-7; D remains unclear. V lost 4 bases and J 3 bases, leaving 19 bases between the germline ends. The CDR3 is 16 residues long. CDR1 is LGHDT and CDR2 is YNNKEL in the germline V gene (reference sequence). In DNA form, the CDR3 reads TGTGCCAGCAGCCCCCGGCAGTCCCGACCATACTACGAGCAGTACTTC. This codes for CASSPRQSRPYYEQYF.